The rows below give T cell receptor beta chains drawn from one sample of a study of OX40 agonist ivuxolimab in advanced cancers. TCRdb's table, derived via immunoSEQ multiplex PCR, lists solely in-frame clones and lacks some. The sample contains approximately 57,000 clones, approximately 85% of which appear only once. This specimen consisted of CD4+ or CD8+ T cells sorted from blood, obtained in a trial of the OX40 agonist ivuxolimab. These receptors were obtained from an adult with an advanced solid tumor such as melanoma, head and neck, liver or kidney cancer. Both conserved end residues are part of each CDR3. The D gene is left open where the match is weak. Part of the rows lack a size; the others show once, few, many or a class for expanded clones.

>TRBJ1-1|TRBV15|.|.
CATSRERLTVPNTEAFF
TGTGCCACCAGCAGAGAACGTTTAACAGTTCCCAACACTGAAGCTTTCTTT
>TRBJ2-1|TRBV19|.|TRBD2
CASSPLAGGRDYNEQFF
TGTGCCAGTAGTCCCCTAGCGGGAGGACGCGACTACAATGAGCAGTTCTTC
>TRBJ2-7|TRBV6-9|.|.
CASSYGQGPYEQYF
TGTGCCAGCAGTTACGGGCAGGGGCCCTACGAGCAGTACTTC
>TRBJ2-5|TRBV27|.|.
CASSWGGALETQYF
TGTGCCAGCAGTTGGGGGGGCGCCCTAGAGACCCAGTACTTC
>TRBJ2-3|TRBV11-2|.|.
CASSLVTGSWTDTQYF
TGTGCCAGCAGCTTAGTCACAGGGTCCTGGACAGATACGCAGTATTTT
>TRBJ2-1|TRBV7-6|.|.
CASSLAPGSSYNEQFF
TGTGCCAGCAGCTTAGCGCCGGGGAGCTCCTACAATGAGCAGTTCTTC
>TRBJ1-5|TRBV5-4|.|.
CASSFSGSQPQHF
TGTGCCAGCAGCTTCTCAGGGTCTCAGCCCCAGCATTTT
>TRBJ2-7|TRBV29-1|many|TRBD2
CSVVGGTSALEQYF
TGCAGCGTTGTAGGGGGGACTAGCGCTCTCGAGCAGTACTTC
>TRBJ1-1|TRBV7-9|.|.
CAITGTSMNTEAFF
TGTGCCATCACAGGAACCTCCATGAACACTGAAGCTTTCTTT
>TRBJ2-3|TRBV27|once|TRBD2
CASSGGESTDTQYF
TGTGCCAGCTCCGGGGGGGAGAGCACAGATACGCAGTATTTT
>TRBJ2-2|TRBV9|.|TRBD2
CASSVAGNSGSAGELFF
TGTGCCAGCAGCGTAGCGGGCAATAGCGGGAGCGCCGGGGAGCTGTTTTTT
>TRBJ2-3|TRBV10-3|.|.
CAISPDLGRSTDTQYF
TGTGCCATCAGCCCCGATTTGGGCCGAAGCACAGATACGCAGTATTTT
>TRBJ1-4|TRBV28|.|TRBD1
CASSLYPDRENEKLFF
TGTGCCAGCAGTTTATACCCCGACAGGGAAAATGAAAAACTGTTTTTT
>TRBJ1-2|TRBV19|.|TRBD1
CASTGTGWFIDYGYTF
TGTGCCAGTACGGGGACAGGATGGTTTATAGACTATGGCTACACCTTC
>TRBJ1-1|TRBV19|few|TRBD1
CASRETGVTEAFF
TGTGCCAGTAGGGAAACAGGGGTAACTGAAGCTTTCTTT
>TRBJ2-3|TRBV9|.|TRBD1
CASSDEQGSWTDTQYF
TGTGCCAGCAGCGATGAACAGGGGTCATGGACAGATACGCAGTATTTT
>TRBJ2-1|TRBV7-3|.|.
CASSLETGRLDNEQFF
TGTGCCAGCAGTTTAGAGACAGGGAGGTTGGACAATGAGCAGTTCTTC
>TRBJ1-1|TRBV9|.|TRBD1
CASSVGTGGTEAFF
TGTGCCAGCAGCGTAGGGACAGGGGGCACTGAAGCTTTCTTT
>TRBJ2-2|TRBV28|.|.
CASSSFYRGTGELFF
TGTGCCAGCAGCTCATTTTATCGGGGGACCGGGGAGCTGTTTTTT
>TRBJ2-1|TRBV19|.|TRBD1
CASSIVTGASSYNEQFF
TGTGCCAGTAGTATAGTGACAGGGGCCAGCTCCTACAATGAGCAGTTCTTC
>TRBJ1-1|TRBV7-8|.|.
CASSLLGGDAEAFF
TGTGCCAGCAGCTTACTCGGAGGGGATGCTGAAGCTTTCTTT
>TRBJ1-1|TRBV9|.|.
CASSLLGGGTTEAFF
TGTGCCAGCAGCCTTTTGGGGGGCGGAACAACTGAAGCTTTCTTT
>TRBJ2-5|TRBV7-6|.|.
CASSTTGYQETQYF
TGTGCCAGCAGCACCACAGGGTACCAAGAGACCCAGTACTTC
>TRBJ2-5|TRBV7-9|.|.
CASSPPGHLKETQYF
TGTGCCAGCAGCCCCCCAGGGCACCTTAAAGAGACCCAGTACTTC
>TRBJ1-1|TRBV5-4|once|.
CASSPPGDWTEAFF
TGTGCCAGCAGCCCACCCGGGGATTGGACTGAAGCTTTCTTT
>TRBJ1-3|TRBV15|.|TRBD1
CATSTDRGLGNTIYF
TGTGCCACCAGCACAGACAGGGGGCTAGGAAACACCATATATTTT
>TRBJ1-2|TRBV7-8|.|TRBD1
CASSSGQGDGYTF
TGTGCCAGCAGCTCCGGACAGGGCGATGGCTACACCTTC
>TRBJ2-1|TRBV28|.|.
CASTRSYNEQFF
TGTGCCAGCACTAGGTCCTACAATGAGCAGTTCTTC
>TRBJ1-2|TRBV6-1|.|.
CASSDNYYGYTF
TGTGCCAGCAGTGACAACTACTATGGCTACACCTTC
>TRBJ1-4|TRBV28|.|TRBD1
CASSPPQGAEEKLFF
TGTGCCAGCAGTCCCCCTCAGGGGGCGGAAGAAAAACTGTTTTTT
>TRBJ2-5|TRBV7-9|.|.
CASSPGSLEETQYF
TGTGCCAGCAGCCCAGGGAGCCTGGAAGAGACCCAGTACTTC
>TRBJ1-5|TRBV2|once|.
CASSGRNTVNQPQHF
TGTGCCAGCAGTGGCAGGAATACGGTGAATCAGCCCCAGCATTTT
>TRBJ2-2|TRBV7-9|.|.
CASSSSRLGRTRNTGELFF
TGTGCCAGCAGCTCTAGCCGACTCGGACGGACGAGGAACACCGGGGAGCTGTTTTTT
>TRBJ1-1|TRBV5-5|.|.
CASTPVQGNTEAFF
TGTGCCAGCACCCCCGTCCAGGGGAACACTGAAGCTTTCTTT
>TRBJ1-1|TRBV6-6|.|.
CASTSNSPTEAFF
TGTGCCAGCACCTCCAACAGCCCCACTGAAGCTTTCTTT